This T cell receptor beta chain was identified during a study of T cell repertoires in ileal Crohn's disease. The study's findings and limits: Clonality above 26.8% at surgery always came with endoscopic recurrence. The median delay to postoperative endoscopy was about 6.9 months.

V was clipped by 7 bases and J by 0 bases, with 25 bases between them. There are 19 residues in the CDR3. Germline loops: CDR1 ENHRY, CDR2 SYGVKD. Data came from immunoSEQ multiplex PCR; TCRdb stores just in-frame clones and leaves some out. Of more than 60,000 clones listed, 85% to 90% were seen once; the top ten hold over 2%. Described time point: neoterminal ileum biopsy at postoperative endoscopy, about 6 months after surgery. Patients were adults with ileal or ileocolonic Crohn's disease needing resection. This clone was seen a single time. The antigen remains unidentified. V and J are TRBV10-3 and TRBJ2-1, with D perhaps matching TRBD1 (6 bases). The sample comprised ileal tissue. This sequence originates from an adult with Crohn's disease. DNA for the CDR3: TGTGCCATCAAAGTCGCACAGGGTGCTTTTCCTGGCTCCTACAATGAGCAGTTCTTC. This codes for CAIKVAQGAFPGSYNEQFF.